The rows below give T cell receptor beta chains drawn from one sample of a study of early T cells in non-severe SARS-CoV-2 infection. TCRdb reprocessed the 5' RACE reads with MiXCR, giving one entry per CDR3 protein. Found here are 50,000 to 70,000 distinct CDR3 sequences, about 6% of them singletons; the top ten hold under 4%. The specimen was whole blood, collected at baseline. Every receptor here comes from an adult who was a healthcare worker with PCR-confirmed SARS-CoV-2 infection or an uninfected control (not recorded which). Both conserved end residues are part of each CDR3. Fields, in order: V gene, clone size, J gene, D gene, CDR3 protein, CDR3 DNA. A D gene is named only where the DNA matches it firmly. Expanded clones get a size class; other rows say once, few or many, or leave the size out.

V: TRBV5-1; size: -; J: TRBJ2-5; D: -; CDR3: CASSTGRDETQYF; DNA: TGCGCCAGCAGCACCGGCAGGGACGAGACCCAGTACTTC
V: TRBV18; size: -; J: TRBJ2-7; D: -; CDR3: CASSPREGSEQYF; DNA: TGTGCCAGCTCACCTCGAGAGGGTAGCGAGCAGTACTTC
V: TRBV10-3; size: -; J: TRBJ2-5; D: -; CDR3: CAIRGDQETQYF; DNA: TGTGCCATCAGAGGGGACCAAGAGACCCAGTACTTC
V: TRBV12-3/TRBV12-4; size: many; J: TRBJ1-1; D: -; CDR3: CASSRSRASTEAFF; DNA: TGTGCCAGCAGCCGAAGCAGGGCTAGCACTGAAGCTTTCTTT
V: TRBV5-6; size: many; J: TRBJ2-1; D: TRBD2; CDR3: CASSLAGLDTEQFF; DNA: TGTGCCAGCAGCTTGGCTGGACTAGATACTGAGCAGTTCTTC
V: TRBV20-1; size: many; J: TRBJ2-7; D: -; CDR3: CSHLQPSSYEQYF; DNA: TGCAGTCATCTTCAGCCAAGCTCCTACGAGCAGTACTTC
V: TRBV7-8; size: many; J: TRBJ2-2; D: -; CDR3: CASSFSATTGELFF; DNA: TGTGCCAGCAGCTTCTCAGCTACCACCGGGGAGCTGTTTTTT
V: TRBV9; size: many; J: TRBJ1-1; D: -; CDR3: CASSVGPAEFSNTEAFF; DNA: TGTGCCAGCAGCGTAGGGCCGGCTGAATTCTCGAACACTGAAGCTTTCTTT
V: TRBV29-1; size: many; J: TRBJ2-5; D: TRBD1; CDR3: CSVGGTGFSNQPQETQYF; DNA: TGCAGCGTTGGGGGGACAGGGTTCTCAAACCAACCTCAAGAGACCCAGTACTTC
V: TRBV6-6; size: many; J: TRBJ1-3; D: TRBD1; CDR3: CASSYSGTVGNTIYF; DNA: TGTGCCAGCAGTTACAGTGGGACAGTCGGAAACACCATATATTTT
V: TRBV7-2; size: many; J: TRBJ2-1; D: TRBD2; CDR3: CASSFWAGGGGNEQFF; DNA: TGTGCCAGCAGCTTCTGGGCGGGAGGAGGGGGCAATGAGCAGTTCTTC
V: TRBV28; size: many; J: TRBJ1-5; D: -; CDR3: CASSFPYSNQPQHF; DNA: TGTGCCAGCAGTTTCCCTTATAGCAATCAGCCCCAGCATTTT
V: TRBV5-1; size: many; J: TRBJ2-1; D: -; CDR3: CASSWGTAGNEQFF; DNA: TGCGCCAGCAGCTGGGGGACCGCCGGCAATGAGCAGTTCTTC
V: TRBV28; size: -; J: TRBJ2-3; D: TRBD2; CDR3: CASRTSGSVTQYF; DNA: TGTGCCAGCAGGACTAGCGGGAGTGTCACGCAGTATTTT
V: TRBV9; size: few; J: TRBJ1-1; D: -; CDR3: CASSVGPGNTEAFF; DNA: TGTGCCAGCAGCGTAGGCCCGGGAAACACTGAAGCTTTCTTT
V: TRBV18; size: -; J: TRBJ1-1; D: -; CDR3: CASSPDRSEAFF; DNA: TGTGCCAGCTCACCCGACAGATCCGAAGCTTTCTTT
V: TRBV29-1; size: -; J: TRBJ2-2; D: TRBD2; CDR3: CSAYPGGSGRAGTGELFF; DNA: TGCAGCGCCTACCCGGGAGGTAGCGGGAGGGCGGGGACCGGGGAGCTGTTTTTT
V: TRBV30; size: many; J: TRBJ2-7; D: -; CDR3: CAWSVRTPASSDEQYF; DNA: TGTGCCTGGAGTGTAAGGACACCTGCTAGTAGCGACGAGCAGTACTTC
V: TRBV27; size: -; J: TRBJ2-7; D: TRBD1; CDR3: CASSPSTGTVSYEQYF; DNA: TGTGCCAGCAGCCCGTCCACCGGGACAGTCTCCTACGAGCAGTACTTC
V: TRBV20-1; size: many; J: TRBJ2-2; D: -; CDR3: CSANPGKGNTGELFF; DNA: TGCAGTGCTAACCCGGGGAAGGGAAACACCGGGGAGCTGTTTTTT
V: TRBV7-9; size: many; J: TRBJ1-1; D: -; CDR3: CASSLVSGSEAFF; DNA: TGTGCCAGCAGCTTAGTTTCTGGGTCTGAAGCTTTCTTT
V: TRBV5-6; size: many; J: TRBJ2-1; D: -; CDR3: CASSFYNEQFF; DNA: TGTGCCAGCAGCTTTTACAATGAGCAGTTCTTC
V: TRBV27; size: -; J: TRBJ2-1; D: TRBD2; CDR3: CASRTSGNYNEQFF; DNA: TGTGCCAGCAGGACTAGCGGGAACTACAATGAGCAGTTCTTC
V: TRBV4-3; size: many; J: TRBJ2-1; D: -; CDR3: CASSQDATPHTNEQFF; DNA: TGCGCCAGCAGCCAAGACGCAACCCCCCACACAAATGAGCAGTTCTTC
V: TRBV20-1; size: few; J: TRBJ1-2; D: -; CDR3: CSAREAPGSGYTF; DNA: TGCAGTGCTAGAGAGGCCCCGGGTTCTGGCTACACCTTC
V: TRBV9; size: many; J: TRBJ2-7; D: TRBD2; CDR3: CASSVEASGFNSYEQYF; DNA: TGTGCCAGCAGCGTAGAGGCTAGCGGGTTCAACTCCTACGAGCAGTACTTC
V: TRBV18; size: few; J: TRBJ2-7; D: -; CDR3: CASSPPSGAQSEQYF; DNA: TGTGCCAGCTCACCACCGTCCGGGGCCCAGTCCGAGCAGTACTTC
V: TRBV12-3/TRBV12-4; size: few; J: TRBJ2-7; D: TRBD2; CDR3: CASSLNGASGYEQYF; DNA: TGTGCCAGCAGTTTAAACGGGGCTAGCGGCTACGAGCAGTACTTC
V: TRBV4-1; size: many; J: TRBJ2-7; D: TRBD2; CDR3: CASSHLSLTSGITPLFEQYF; DNA: TGCGCCAGCAGCCACCTCTCGCTGACTAGCGGGATAACCCCTTTGTTCGAGCAGTACTTC
V: TRBV9; size: many; J: TRBJ2-7; D: -; CDR3: CASSVAQGHSYEQYF; DNA: TGTGCCAGCAGCGTAGCTCAGGGGCACTCCTACGAGCAGTACTTC
V: TRBV18; size: few; J: TRBJ1-6; D: TRBD1; CDR3: CASSHLWRGLDSPLHF; DNA: TGTGCCAGCTCACACCTCTGGAGGGGGCTCGATTCACCCCTCCACTTT
V: TRBV5-6; size: -; J: TRBJ2-3; D: -; CDR3: CASSTSGVQGTDTQYF; DNA: TGTGCCAGCAGCACCAGCGGTGTCCAAGGTACAGATACGCAGTATTTT
V: TRBV20-1; size: many; J: TRBJ2-1; D: -; CDR3: CSATIWGEQFF; DNA: TGCAGTGCTACGATTTGGGGGGAGCAGTTCTTC
V: TRBV28; size: many; J: TRBJ2-4; D: -; CDR3: CASSLATGVIQYF; DNA: TGTGCCAGCAGTTTGGCGACGGGTGTCATTCAGTACTTC
V: TRBV25-1; size: many; J: TRBJ2-3; D: TRBD2; CDR3: CASTTTSADRPDTQYF; DNA: TGTGCCAGCACCACGACTAGCGCAGACCGGCCAGATACGCAGTATTTT
V: TRBV6-5; size: many; J: TRBJ1-1; D: -; CDR3: CASRSGTSGGNTEAFF; DNA: TGTGCCAGCAGATCTGGGACTAGTGGGGGGAACACTGAAGCTTTCTTT
V: TRBV12-3/TRBV12-4; size: many; J: TRBJ2-2; D: TRBD2; CDR3: CASSFGTSGGKGTHGELFF; DNA: TGTGCCAGCAGTTTCGGGACTAGCGGGGGAAAAGGGACCCACGGGGAGCTGTTTTTT
V: TRBV20-1; size: -; J: TRBJ2-1; D: TRBD2; CDR3: CSATHGLAGGYEQFF; DNA: TGCAGTGCTACCCATGGACTAGCGGGAGGGTATGAGCAGTTCTTC
V: TRBV6-4; size: many; J: TRBJ2-1; D: TRBD2; CDR3: CASSDQPGGEQFF; DNA: TGTGCCAGCAGTGACCAACCGGGGGGTGAGCAGTTCTTC
V: TRBV6-2/TRBV6-3; size: -; J: TRBJ1-5; D: -; CDR3: CASRYRAGQPQHF; DNA: TGTGCCAGCAGGTACAGGGCGGGTCAGCCCCAGCATTTT
V: TRBV5-1; size: -; J: TRBJ2-7; D: -; CDR3: CASSSDKYEQYF; DNA: TGCGCCAGCAGCTCGGACAAATACGAGCAGTACTTC
V: TRBV12-3/TRBV12-4; size: many; J: TRBJ1-5; D: TRBD1; CDR3: CASSKGADQPQHF; DNA: TGTGCCAGCAGCAAGGGGGCGGATCAGCCCCAGCATTTT
V: TRBV25-1; size: -; J: TRBJ2-5; D: TRBD1; CDR3: CASSVRQGNETQYF; DNA: TGTGCCAGCAGTGTGAGACAGGGGAACGAGACCCAGTACTTC
V: TRBV7-2; size: many; J: TRBJ2-3; D: -; CDR3: CASSLNGQLSTDTQYF; DNA: TGTGCCAGCAGCTTAAATGGACAGCTGAGCACAGATACGCAGTATTTT
V: TRBV29-1; size: many; J: TRBJ2-5; D: -; CDR3: CSVDGQFKSNMETQYF; DNA: TGCAGCGTTGATGGACAGTTCAAATCTAACATGGAGACCCAGTACTTC
V: TRBV7-3; size: many; J: TRBJ2-1; D: TRBD2; CDR3: CASSPLAGGNEQFF; DNA: TGTGCCAGCAGCCCACTAGCGGGGGGGAATGAGCAGTTCTTC
V: TRBV20-1; size: few; J: TRBJ2-1; D: TRBD2; CDR3: CSARDPGLAGLKRGEQFF; DNA: TGCAGTGCTAGAGATCCGGGACTAGCGGGTCTAAAACGGGGTGAGCAGTTCTTC
V: TRBV4-2; size: many; J: TRBJ2-7; D: TRBD2; CDR3: CASSPTSGSVYEQYF; DNA: TGTGCCAGCAGCCCGACTAGCGGGAGTGTGTACGAGCAGTACTTC
V: TRBV12-3/TRBV12-4; size: -; J: TRBJ2-7; D: -; CDR3: CASSLPGGYEQYF; DNA: TGTGCCAGCAGTTTACCCGGGGGCTACGAGCAGTACTTC
V: TRBV10-3; size: -; J: TRBJ1-6; D: TRBD1; CDR3: CAISREAGGSPLHF; DNA: TGTGCCATCAGCCGGGAGGCAGGGGGGTCACCCCTCCACTTT
V: TRBV29-1; size: many; J: TRBJ2-1; D: TRBD2; CDR3: CSAWTSGAEQFF; DNA: TGCAGCGCCTGGACTAGCGGCGCTGAGCAGTTCTTC